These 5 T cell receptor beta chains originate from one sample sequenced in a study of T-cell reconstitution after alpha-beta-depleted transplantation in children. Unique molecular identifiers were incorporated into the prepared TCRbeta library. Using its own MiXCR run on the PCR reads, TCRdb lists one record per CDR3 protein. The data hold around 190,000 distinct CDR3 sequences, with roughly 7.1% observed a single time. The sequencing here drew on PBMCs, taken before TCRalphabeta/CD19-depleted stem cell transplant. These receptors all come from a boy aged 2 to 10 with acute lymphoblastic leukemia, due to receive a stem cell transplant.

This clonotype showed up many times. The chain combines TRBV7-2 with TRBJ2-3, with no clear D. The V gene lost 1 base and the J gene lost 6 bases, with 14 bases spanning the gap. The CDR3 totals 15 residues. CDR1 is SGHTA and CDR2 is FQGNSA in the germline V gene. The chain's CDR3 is CASSLVGGQSDTQYF. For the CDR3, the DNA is TGTGCCAGCAGCTTAGTAGGTGGGCAGTCGGATACGCAGTATTTT.

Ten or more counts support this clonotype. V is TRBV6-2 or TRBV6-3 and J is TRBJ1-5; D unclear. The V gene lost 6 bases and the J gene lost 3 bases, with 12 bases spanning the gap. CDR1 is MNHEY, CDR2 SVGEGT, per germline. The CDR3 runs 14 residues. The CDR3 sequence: CASSYNGFNQPQHF. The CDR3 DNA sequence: TGTGCCAGCAGCTACAACGGATTCAATCAGCCCCAGCATTTT.

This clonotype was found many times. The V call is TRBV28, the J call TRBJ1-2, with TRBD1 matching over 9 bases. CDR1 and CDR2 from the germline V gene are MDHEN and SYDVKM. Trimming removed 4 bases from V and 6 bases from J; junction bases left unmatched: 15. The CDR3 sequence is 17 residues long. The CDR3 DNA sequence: TGTGCCAGCAGTTCGGTCCCGGGACAGGGCAAAGGAGATGGCTACACCTTC. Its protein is CASSSVPGQGKGDGYTF.

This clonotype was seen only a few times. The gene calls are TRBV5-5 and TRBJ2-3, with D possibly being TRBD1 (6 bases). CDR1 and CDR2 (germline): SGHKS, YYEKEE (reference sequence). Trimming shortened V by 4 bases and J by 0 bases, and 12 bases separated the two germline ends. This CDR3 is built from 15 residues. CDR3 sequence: CASSLLGASTDTQYF. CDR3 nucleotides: TGTGCCAGCAGCCTGCTGGGGGCTAGCACAGATACGCAGTATTTT.

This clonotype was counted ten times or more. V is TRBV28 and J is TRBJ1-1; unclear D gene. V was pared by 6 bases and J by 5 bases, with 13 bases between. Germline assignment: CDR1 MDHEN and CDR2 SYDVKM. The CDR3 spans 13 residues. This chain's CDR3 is CASRPHPGTEAFF. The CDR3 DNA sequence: TGTGCCAGCAGGCCCCACCCGGGGACTGAAGCTTTCTTT. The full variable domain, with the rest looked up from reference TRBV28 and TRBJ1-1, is DVKVTQSSRYLVKRTGEKVFLECVQDMDHENMFWYRQDPGLGLRLIYFSYDVKMKEKGDIPEGYSVSREKKERFSLILESASTNQTSMYLCASRPHPGTEAFFGQGTRLTVV.